These 25 T cell receptor beta chains share one sample of origin, sequenced in a study of T cell responses to AZD1222 COVID-19 vaccine. Here immunoSEQ multiplex PCR was the method, and the copy in TCRdb shows in-frame clones only, minus some. The sample carries tens of thousands of clones, more than 70% recorded once. The sample consisted of peripheral blood, taken 28 days after the second AZD1222 dose. The receptors here all came from an adult who received the AZD1222 COVID-19 vaccine.

V is TRBV29-1 and J is TRBJ1-1; D is possibly TRBD1 (5 bases). V shed 0 bases and J shed 0 bases, with 5 bases lying between them. The CDR3 consists of 13 residues. Germline V gene lookup returns CDR1 SQVTM and CDR2 ANQGSEA. DNA of the CDR3: TGCAGCGTTGAAGAGGGGCTGAACACTGAAGCTTTCTTT. This codes for CSVEEGLNTEAFF.

This rearrangement joins TRBV10-2 to TRBJ1-2; unclear D gene. The CDR3 totals 13 residues. The germline V gene has CDR1 WSHSY and CDR2 SAAADI. The ends were cut back, 4 bases at V and 5 bases at J, with 11 bases in the middle. The CDR3, as DNA: TGCGCCAGCAGTGCATTTTTTGAATATGGCTACACCTTC. Its translation: CASSAFFEYGYTF.

This rearrangement joins TRBV11-1 to TRBJ1-2, with TRBD1 matching over 8 bases. In germline, CDR1 is SGHAT, CDR2 FQDESV (reference sequence). Trimming at V came to 2 bases and at J to 6 bases, leaving 11 bases not matched to a gene. The CDR3 length is 16 residues. CDR3 in DNA: TGTGCCAGCAGCTTAACTGGACAGGGTCTACTTGATGGCTACACCTTC. It yields the protein CASSLTGQGLLDGYTF.

The chain employs TRBV5-4 and TRBJ2-4, with TRBD2 identical over 7 bases. V dropped 0 bases and J dropped 7; count of bases not matched to a gene: 7. This CDR3 is built from 15 residues. CDR1 SGHNT and CDR2 YYREEE come from the germline V gene (reference sequence). This chain's CDR3 is CASSLELGGMNIQYF. The CDR3 DNA sequence: TGTGCCAGCAGCTTGGAATTGGGGGGGATGAACATTCAGTACTTC.

This rearrangement joins TRBV7-3 to TRBJ2-1; D is undetermined. CDR1 SGHTA and CDR2 FQGTGA come from the germline V gene. Trimming took off 3 bases at V and 2 bases at J, with 11 bases between the two ends. The CDR3 runs to 15 residues. CDR3 residues: CASSLGSVAYNEQFF. The CDR3 DNA follows: TGTGCCAGCAGCTTGGGCTCAGTGGCCTACAATGAGCAGTTCTTC. Full variable domain (rest looked up from reference TRBV7-3 and TRBJ2-1): GAGVSQTPSNKVTEKGKYVELRCDPISGHTALYWYRQSLGQGPEFLIYFQGTGAADDSGLPNDRFFAVRPEGSVSTLKIQRTERGDSAVYLCASSLGSVAYNEQFFGPGTRLTVL.

This clone occurred once. V is TRBV4-1 and J is TRBJ2-7; D remains ambiguous. The CDR3 loop spans 14 amino acids. Germline V gene data show CDR1 as MGHRA and CDR2 as YSYEKL. Trimming took 0 bases from V and 4 from J, leaving 10 bases between them. The CDR3 coding sequence is TGCGCCAGCAGCCAAGATATCAGAGAGTACGAGCAGTACTTC. This codes for CASSQDIREYEQYF.

This clone was recorded only once. J is TRBJ2-7 and V is TRBV6-1; D unclear. V was clipped by 1 base and J by 2 bases, with 12 bases between them. The CDR3 is 15 amino acids. The germline V gene has CDR1 MNHNS and CDR2 SASEGT. As DNA, the CDR3 is TGTGCCAGCAGTGAAGTTCCGGGCTTTACCTACGAGCAGTACGTC. It encodes CASSEVPGFTYEQYV.

V usage is TRBV6-6 and J usage is TRBJ2-3; no firm D call. Germline V CDR1 and CDR2: MNHNY, SVGAGI (reference sequence). CDR3 size: 15 residues. V was trimmed by 5 bases and J by 0 bases, leaving 12 bases between them. For the CDR3, the DNA is TGTGCCAGCAGTCGATCAATGGACAGCACAGATACGCAGTATTTT. This encodes CASSRSMDSTDTQYF.

The table lists this clone with a few counts. The chain combines TRBV5-6 with TRBJ2-5; a possible D gene is TRBD1 (6 bases). The CDR3 is 14 amino acids. Germline CDR1 reads SGHDT; CDR2 reads YYEEEE. Deletions cut 4 bases from V and 4 bases from J, with 14 bases between. The DNA of the CDR3 is TGTGCCAGCAGCCGTCTTACAGGGTTAGAGACCCAGTACTTC. Translated: CASSRLTGLETQYF.

The chain joins TRBV14 to TRBJ1-6, with D unresolved. The CDR3 extends over 15 amino acids. CDR1 is SGHDN, CDR2 FVKESK, per germline. The V end was cut by 4 bases, the J end by 5 bases, with 12 bases between. CDR3 amino acids: CASSRLPADNSPLHF. The CDR3 DNA sequence: TGTGCCAGCAGCCGACTGCCCGCTGATAATTCACCCCTCCACTTT.

The rearrangement links TRBV7-9 to TRBJ1-2, with D maybe TRBD1 (6 bases). Germline-derived CDR1 and CDR2 are SEHNR and FQNEAQ (reference sequence). The CDR3 is 16 amino acids. Trimming pared 2 bases from V and 1 base from J, leaving 14 bases between. CDR3 DNA: TGTGCCAGCAGCTTACTAGCCGGGGGCCGTAACTATGGCTACACCTTC. It translates to CASSLLAGGRNYGYTF.

This chain links TRBV27 with TRBJ1-2; 10 bases map to TRBD1. From germline, CDR1 is MNHEY and CDR2 SMNVEV (reference sequence). The junction had 2 bases not matched to a gene; V was cut back by 5 bases and J by 5 bases. The CDR3 is made up of 13 amino acids. The DNA of the CDR3 is TGTGCCAGCAGTAGGGACAGGGGATATGGCTACACCTTC. Translating it yields CASSRDRGYGYTF.

The CDR3 loop is CASSLQPDRSPLHF. The DNA of the CDR3 is TGTGCCAGCAGTCTACAACCCGATCGTTCACCCCTCCACTTT. V is TRBV28 and J is TRBJ1-6; the D is unclear. The germline V gene encodes CDR1 MDHEN and CDR2 SYDVKM. There are 14 residues in the CDR3. The V gene lost 5 bases and the J gene lost 9 bases, with 14 bases spanning the gap.

The chain is built from TRBV6-5 and TRBJ2-7; 10 nucleotides align to TRBD1. V trimming: 8 bases; J trimming: 6 bases; junction bases outside the gene matches: 7. Germline CDR1 and CDR2: MNHEY and SVGAGI. The CDR3 covers 13 residues. CDR3 in amino acids: CASRDRGRSEQYF. The DNA for the CDR3 is TGTGCCAGCCGAGACAGGGGGCGAAGCGAGCAGTACTTC.

This clone has just one count. The rearrangement links TRBV6-5 to TRBJ2-7, with D uncertain. Trimming pared 7 bases from V and 0 bases from J, leaving 13 bases between. Germline values: CDR1 MNHEY, CDR2 SVGAGI. The CDR3 is 14 amino acids. The CDR3, as DNA: TGTGCCAGCAAAACCACGGTTAGCTCCTACGAGCAGTACTTC. Protein product: CASKTTVSSYEQYF.

V usage is TRBV14 and J usage is TRBJ1-2, with D unclear. CDR3 length equals 13 residues. Germline V lookup: CDR1 SGHDN, CDR2 FVKESK. V was shortened by 4 bases and J by 8 bases, with 14 bases between the two germline ends. CDR3 sequence: CASSPGLVFGYTF. Here the CDR3 DNA reads TGTGCCAGCAGCCCAGGCCTAGTCTTCGGCTACACCTTC.

The chain uses TRBV6-5 and TRBJ2-1; 10 bases match TRBD1. Germline lookup yields CDR1 MNHEY and CDR2 SVGAGI. The CDR3 consists of 15 residues. After removal of 5 bases from V and 6 bases from J, the junction contained 7 bases not matched to a gene. The CDR3 DNA follows: TGTGCCAGCAGTCCCGGGACAGGGGATCTCAATGAGCAGTTCTTC. It specifies CASSPGTGDLNEQFF.

The chain carries TRBV4-2 and TRBJ2-3; 8 bases are a match to TRBD2. Trimming removed 3 bases from V and 4 bases from J; junction bases left unmatched: 9. Per germline, CDR1 LGHNA and CDR2 YNFKEQ. The CDR3 consists of 16 residues. CDR3 residues: CASSQPPGLGADTQYF. The DNA of the CDR3 is TGTGCCAGCAGCCAGCCCCCGGGACTAGGTGCAGATACGCAGTATTTT.

This chain links TRBV9 with TRBJ2-7; D is uncertain. This CDR3 spans 14 amino acids. V was trimmed by 0 bases and J by 2 bases, leaving 9 bases between them. Per the germline V gene, CDR1 is SGDLS and CDR2 is YYNGEE. DNA for the CDR3: TGTGCCAGCAGCGTAGGTGGCAGTCCCTACGAGCAGTACTTC. As protein: CASSVGGSPYEQYF.

This chain joins TRBV28 and TRBJ2-7; perhaps TRBD1 as D (7 bases). Between the trimmed V and J ends, which lost 7 bases and 4 bases, there was a span of 20 bases. CDR1 MDHEN and CDR2 SYDVKM come from the germline V gene. The CDR3 totals 15 residues. The CDR3 loop is CASTIGWAGGYEQYF. The CDR3 nucleotides are TGTGCCAGCACCATTGGTTGGGCAGGGGGGTACGAGCAGTACTTC.

The chain combines TRBV5-1 with TRBJ1-2, with 7 nucleotides matching TRBD1. The CDR3 is 14 amino acids. V lost 2 bases, J lost 5 bases, and 6 bases stayed unmatched. CDR1 and CDR2 from the germline V gene are SGHRS and YFSETQ. The CDR3 DNA follows: TGCGCCAGCAGCTTAGGACAGGAGGCTTATGGCTACACCTTC. It translates to CASSLGQEAYGYTF.

This rearrangement joins TRBV19 to TRBJ2-5; 9 bases agree with TRBD2. CDR3 length equals 17 residues. Trimming took 6 bases from V and 3 from J; bases not matched to a gene: 14. CDR1 and CDR2 from the germline V gene are LNHDA and SQIVND (reference sequence). For the CDR3, the DNA is TGTGCCAGTAGGAGTAGGGCGACTAGCGGACCAAAAGAGACCCAGTACTTC. Translating it yields CASRSRATSGPKETQYF. The variable domain in full, with the rest retrieved from reference TRBV19 and TRBJ2-5, is DGGITQSPKYLFRKEGQNVTLSCEQNLNHDAMYWYRQDPGQGLRLIYYSQIVNDFQKGDIAEGYSVSREKKESFPLTVTSAQKNPTAFYLCASRSRATSGPKETQYFGPGTRLLVL.

This chain uses TRBV18 with TRBJ2-2; D is unclear. The length of the CDR3 is 15 residues. The germline CDR1 and CDR2 sequences are KGHSH and LQKENI. The V end lost 6 bases, the J end lost 3 bases, and 14 bases lay between the germline ends. The CDR3 here is CASSNLSQDTGELFF. As DNA, the CDR3 is TGTGCCAGCTCCAACCTCTCTCAGGACACCGGGGAGCTGTTTTTT.

This chain links TRBV27 with TRBJ1-2; 8 bases fit TRBD1. This CDR3 contains 12 residues. Germline CDR1 is MNHEY and CDR2 is SMNVEV (reference sequence). V shed 8 bases and J 4 bases; nucleotides not matched to a gene: 3. CDR3 loop: CASRDRSYGYTF. In DNA form, the CDR3 reads TGTGCCAGCCGGGACAGGTCCTATGGCTACACCTTC.

This rearrangement joins TRBV24-1 to TRBJ2-7, with D hard to call. CDR1 KGHDR and CDR2 SFDVKD come from the germline V gene. The CDR3 spans 16 residues. Trimming removed 10 bases from V and 0 bases from J, with 21 bases in between. The CDR3 nucleotides read TGTGCCACGTCCCGAGTCCTAATCTTTCGCTCCTACGAGCAGTACGTC. It encodes CATSRVLIFRSYEQYV.